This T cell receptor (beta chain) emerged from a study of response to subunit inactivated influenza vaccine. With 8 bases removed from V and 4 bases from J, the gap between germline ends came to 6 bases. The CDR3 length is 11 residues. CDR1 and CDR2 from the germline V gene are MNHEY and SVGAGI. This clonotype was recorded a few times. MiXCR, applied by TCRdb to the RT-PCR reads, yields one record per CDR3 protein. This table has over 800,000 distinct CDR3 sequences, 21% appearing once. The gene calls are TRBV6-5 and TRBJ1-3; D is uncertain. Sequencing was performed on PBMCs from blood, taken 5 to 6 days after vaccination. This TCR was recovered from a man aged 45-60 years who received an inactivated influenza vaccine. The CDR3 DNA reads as TGTGCCAGCCGGCAAGGAAACACCATATATTTT. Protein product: CASRQGNTIYF.